These 31 T cell receptor beta chains were sequenced from one sample in a study of T cells after yellow fever vaccination (dated by TCRdb to between 2018 and 2021). Libraries were made using 5' RACE. For sequencing, an Illumina HiSeq 2500 was employed. The public reads were quality trimmed at Q25 with fastp and then assembled into clones with MiXCR by TCRdb, keeping productive beta chains. Rows matching on CDR3 protein sequence are summarized as one entry with the most common DNA and genes. In all, the sample holds fewer than 400,000 distinct CDR3 sequences, and about 6.2% of those were seen once. The ten top clones hold 15% of the sample. The treatment or condition tag for this specimen amounts to: live attenuated yellow fever vaccine strain. The sequences come from PBMCs, collected 5 days after the yellow fever booster vaccination. Every receptor here comes from a man aged 25-40 years who received the YFV17D yellow fever vaccine.

This clonotype was detected many times. V and J are TRBV27 and TRBJ1-2; perhaps TRBD1 as D (5 bases). The V and J ends lost 3 bases and 3 bases respectively, with 8 bases between them. The CDR3 runs 13 residues. CDR1 is MNHEY, CDR2 SMNVEV, per germline (reference sequence). The CDR3 reads CASSLTAHYGYTF. Written as DNA, the CDR3 is TGTGCCAGCAGTTTGACAGCCCACTATGGCTACACCTTC.

The sample holds a few counts of this clonotype. The CDR3 reads CASSSGQGFSSPLHF. The CDR3 coding sequence is TGTGCCAGCAGCTCGGGACAGGGGTTCTCATCACCCCTCCACTTT. The chain recombines TRBV28 with TRBJ1-6, with TRBD1 matching over 10 bases. The CDR3 runs to 15 residues. Trimming removed 6 bases from V and 10 bases from J; junction bases left unmatched: 9. In germline, CDR1 is MDHEN, CDR2 SYDVKM. Drawing the rest from reference TRBV28 and TRBJ1-6, the complete variable domain is DVKVTQSSRYLVKRTGEKVFLECVQDMDHENMFWYRQDPGLGLRLIYFSYDVKMKEKGDIPEGYSVSREKKERFSLILESASTNQTSMYLCASSSGQGFSSPLHFGNGTRLTVT.

This clonotype was counted a few times. A much larger clone differs from this one at a single base, so this may be a read error. J is TRBJ2-1 and V is TRBV5-4, with unresolved D. From germline, CDR1 is SGHNT and CDR2 YYREEE (reference sequence). Trimming took off 4 bases at V and 2 bases at J, with 4 bases between the two ends. This CDR3 has 12 residues. The CDR3 DNA is TGTGCCAGCAGCATAACCTACAATGAGCAGTTCTTC. Translating gives CASSITYNEQFF.

This clonotype has a count of ten or more. This chain joins TRBV5-1 and TRBJ2-7; weak D call: TRBD1 (6 bases). In germline, CDR1 is SGHRS, CDR2 YFSETQ. V was cut by 0 bases and J by 2 bases, with 9 bases left in between. This CDR3 comprises 14 residues. The CDR3 DNA is TGCGCCAGCAGCTTGGGGACAGCACCCTACGAGCAGTACTTC. Translation gives CASSLGTAPYEQYF.

There are a few counts of this clonotype. V and J are TRBV4-3 and TRBJ2-7; D is undetermined. The CDR3 has 13 residues. Germline V gene sequence: CDR1 LGHNA, CDR2 YSLEER. V was pared by 1 base and J by 2 bases, with 6 bases between. CDR3 sequence: CASSQGPPYEQYF. CDR3 DNA sequence: TGCGCCAGCAGCCAAGGGCCGCCCTACGAGCAGTACTTC.

The table lists this clonotype with a few counts. The V call is TRBV6-1, the J call TRBJ2-1, with 15 bases fitting TRBD2. The trim removed 7 bases at V and 7 bases at J, leaving 5 bases unmatched. CDR1 and CDR2 (germline): MNHNS, SASEGT. The CDR3 runs to 15 residues. CDR3 amino acids: CASTRGTSGRNEQFF. CDR3 nucleotides: TGTGCCAGCACCAGGGGGACTAGCGGGAGGAATGAGCAGTTCTTC.

This rearrangement joins TRBV11-2 to TRBJ2-5; 9 bases map to TRBD2. Per the germline V gene, CDR1 is SGHAT and CDR2 is FQNNGV. V trimming: 9 bases; J trimming: 0 bases; junction bases outside the gene matches: 11. The CDR3 contains 16 residues. The CDR3 sequence: CARSQTSGSNQETQYF. CDR3 nucleotides: TGTGCCAGAAGCCAGACTAGCGGCTCAAACCAAGAGACCCAGTACTTC.

This rearrangement joins TRBV6-1 to TRBJ2-5; D might be TRBD2 (5 bases). CDR3 length equals 15 residues. Germline CDR1 is MNHNS and CDR2 is SASEGT. Trimming cost V 6 bases and J 3 bases, with 17 bases left between them. The CDR3 loop is CASSGVRLWEETQYF. The CDR3 bases are TGTGCCAGCAGCGGGGTTCGGCTTTGGGAAGAGACCCAGTACTTC.

The chain is built from TRBV6-1 and TRBJ1-1; no firm D call. CDR3 length: 13 residues. The V and J ends lost 1 base and 1 base respectively, with 4 bases between them. Per germline, CDR1 MNHNS and CDR2 SASEGT. The CDR3 nucleotides read TGTGCCAGCAGTGAAGTGGAGAACACTGAAGCTTTCTTT. It yields the protein CASSEVENTEAFF.

Only a few counts were recorded for this clonotype. The genes are TRBV19 and TRBJ2-1, with 11 bases aligning to TRBD1. Germline V lookup: CDR1 LNHDA, CDR2 SQIVND (reference sequence). The CDR3 loop spans 20 amino acids. V shed 2 bases and J 0 bases; nucleotides not matched to a gene: 12. In DNA form, the CDR3 reads TGTGCCAGTAGTATATATGTCGGGACAGGGGGAAGGAGCTCCTACAATGAGCAGTTCTTC. This sequence encodes CASSIYVGTGGRSSYNEQFF.

The genes are TRBV5-5 and TRBJ2-1; no definite D call. V was trimmed by 6 bases and J by 7 bases, leaving 8 bases between them. This CDR3 is built from 11 residues. Germline CDR1 reads SGHKS; CDR2 reads YYEKEE (reference sequence). The CDR3 bases are TGTGCCAGCATAGTCGGGAATGAGCAGTTCTTC. It translates to CASIVGNEQFF.

This chain links TRBV6-5 with TRBJ2-1, with TRBD1 matching 7 bases. The junction had 7 bases not matched to a gene; V was cut back by 2 bases and J by 6 bases. Germline-derived CDR1 and CDR2 are MNHEY and SVGAGI. The length of the CDR3 is 15 residues. Here the CDR3 DNA reads TGTGCCAGCAGTTACGGAGGACAGGACTTCAATGAGCAGTTCTTC. Translating gives CASSYGGQDFNEQFF.

This clonotype was counted between two and nine times. The chain combines TRBV29-1 with TRBJ2-7, with TRBD2 matching over 7 bases. CDR3 size: 13 residues. From germline, CDR1 is SQVTM and CDR2 ANQGSEA. The V and J ends lost 2 bases and 5 bases, in that order; junction bases with no gene match: 6. The CDR3 here is CSVEWGGVNEQYF. The CDR3 DNA follows: TGCAGCGTTGAATGGGGGGGGGTCAACGAGCAGTACTTC.

This clonotype has only a few counts. The V call is TRBV5-6, the J call TRBJ2-2, with TRBD2 as a possible D gene (5 bases). The CDR3 has 17 amino acids. Trimming removed 3 bases from V and 0 bases from J, with 15 bases in between. Germline values: CDR1 SGHDT, CDR2 YYEEEE. CDR3 DNA: TGTGCCAGCAGCTATGGACGGCTTAGCGCGAACACCGGGGAGCTGTTTTTT. It codes for CASSYGRLSANTGELFF.

In DNA, the CDR3 is TGTGCCAGCAGTTTCAGGACTAGCGCTTCCACAGATACGCAGTATTTT. Encoded protein: CASSFRTSASTDTQYF. The gene calls are TRBV27 and TRBJ2-3; 9 bases map to TRBD2. There are 16 residues in the CDR3. Germline assignment: CDR1 MNHEY and CDR2 SMNVEV (reference sequence). J was trimmed by 2 bases and V by 3 bases; bases with no gene match: 6.

The V call is TRBV5-4, the J call TRBJ2-5, with TRBD2 matching over 7 bases. The germline V gene encodes CDR1 SGHNT and CDR2 YYREEE (reference sequence). V dropped 3 bases and J dropped 1; count of bases not matched to a gene: 3. The CDR3 extends over 14 amino acids. CDR3 nucleotide sequence: TGTGCCAGCAGCTCCCCTAGCGGCCAAGAGACCCAGTACTTC. Protein product: CASSSPSGQETQYF.

This clonotype was seen many times. The CDR3, as DNA: TGCAGTGCAAGGACTAGCGGGAGCGCAGATACGCAGTATTTT. Its protein product is CSARTSGSADTQYF. This chain uses TRBV20-1 with TRBJ2-3; TRBD2 agrees at 13 bases. The V gene's germline CDR1 is DFQATT and CDR2 SNEGSKA (reference sequence). With 6 bases clipped from V and 4 bases from J, the junction kept 4 bases outside the gene matches. The CDR3 runs to 14 residues.

This clonotype was counted between two and nine times. The chain has TRBV12-3 or TRBV12-4 and TRBJ1-1, with 7 bases lining up with TRBD1. After removal of 4 bases from V and 0 bases from J, the junction contained 5 bases not matched to a gene. The CDR3 is made up of 15 amino acids. The chain's CDR3 is CASSSGQTMNTEAFF. CDR3 DNA: TGTGCCAGCAGTTCGGGACAGACCATGAACACTGAAGCTTTCTTT.

This clonotype came up many times. V usage is TRBV5-4 and J usage is TRBJ2-5, with 11 bases identical to TRBD2. The CDR3 is 15 amino acids. CDR1 is SGHNT, CDR2 YYREEE, per germline (reference sequence). Trimming removed 2 bases from V and 4 bases from J; junction bases left unmatched: 4. The CDR3 loop reads CASSFKLAGAETQYF. The CDR3 coding sequence is TGTGCCAGCAGCTTCAAACTAGCGGGAGCAGAGACCCAGTACTTC.

J is TRBJ1-4 and V is TRBV15, with a weak D call TRBD1 (6 bases). Germline V gene sequence: CDR1 LNHNV, CDR2 YYDKDF (reference sequence). V was shortened by 1 base and J by 5 bases, with 11 bases between the two germline ends. The CDR3 length is 15 residues. The CDR3 spells CATSRAPTGNEKLFF. In DNA, the CDR3 is TGTGCCACCAGCAGAGCCCCCACAGGGAATGAAAAACTGTTTTTT.

This rearrangement joins TRBV20-1 to TRBJ1-5; perhaps TRBD1 as D (6 bases). Per germline, CDR1 DFQATT and CDR2 SNEGSKA (reference sequence). The CDR3 consists of 12 residues. CDR3 in amino acids: CPLGGDKEPQHF. The DNA of the CDR3 is TGCCCTCTAGGGGGGGATAAGGAGCCCCAGCATTTT.

This rearrangement joins TRBV5-4 to TRBJ2-5, with D hard to call. Germline CDR1 is SGHNT and CDR2 is YYREEE (reference sequence). CDR3 length: 14 amino acids. Trimming removed 3 bases at V and 3 bases at J, with 12 bases between. The CDR3: CASSYSQYEETQYF. The CDR3 region has the DNA TGTGCCAGCAGCTATTCGCAGTACGAAGAGACCCAGTACTTC.

This clonotype was picked up many times. The chain carries TRBV6-5 and TRBJ2-7, with D possibly being TRBD1 or TRBD2 (5 bases each). V was shortened by 6 bases and J by 2 bases, with 14 bases between the two germline ends. The CDR3 loop spans 14 amino acids. From germline, CDR1 is MNHEY and CDR2 SVGAGI. DNA for the CDR3: TGTGCCAGCAGGGCCGGGACCTCGGCCTACGAGCAGTACTTC. This encodes CASRAGTSAYEQYF.

This clonotype came up a few times. The rearrangement joins TRBV5-1 to TRBJ1-2; the D is unclear. Germline lookup yields CDR1 SGHRS and CDR2 YFSETQ. With 2 bases removed from V and 5 bases from J, the gap between germline ends came to 7 bases. This CDR3 comprises 12 residues. The CDR3 protein is CASSLSEYGYTF. In nucleotides, the CDR3 is TGCGCCAGCAGCTTATCAGAGTATGGCTACACCTTC.

This rearrangement joins TRBV14 to TRBJ2-1, with a tentative D call TRBD2 (5 bases). The CDR3 has 14 residues. The germline V gene has CDR1 SGHDN and CDR2 FVKESK. V shed 1 base and J shed 10 bases, with 14 bases lying between them. CDR3 coding DNA: TGTGCCAGCAGCCAAGGGGCGGGTCGGGGAGAGCAGTTCTTC. It translates to CASSQGAGRGEQFF.

There are many counts of this clonotype. CDR3 sequence reads: CASSAGDLKYNEQFF. The CDR3 region has the DNA TGTGCCAGCAGTGCGGGCGATCTCAAGTACAATGAGCAGTTCTTC. The rearrangement joins TRBV6-1 to TRBJ2-1; no reliable D call. CDR3 length: 15 amino acids. Germline V gene lookup returns CDR1 MNHNS and CDR2 SASEGT. The V end was cut by 4 bases, the J end by 4 bases, with 14 bases between.

The chain carries TRBV5-6 and TRBJ2-5; TRBD2 agrees at 8 bases. The germline gives CDR1 SGHDT, CDR2 YYEEEE. This CDR3 spans 14 amino acids. Germline trimming cut 0 bases from V and 5 bases from J; bases unmatched to any gene: 3. This CDR3 is CASSLVSGIETQYF. As DNA, the CDR3 is TGTGCCAGCAGCTTGGTTAGCGGGATTGAGACCCAGTACTTC.

This clonotype has a handful of counts. The J gene is TRBJ2-1, the V gene TRBV24-1; TRBD2 might be the D (6 bases). The CDR3 loop spans 15 amino acids. The V end lost 1 base, the J end lost 5 bases, and 11 bases lay between the germline ends. CDR1 and CDR2 from the germline V gene are KGHDR and SFDVKD. As DNA, the CDR3 is TGTGCCACCAGTGATTTAGCGGGTGCCGACAATGAGCAGTTCTTC. It codes for CATSDLAGADNEQFF.

This clonotype appeared many times. The rearrangement uses TRBV7-9 and TRBJ2-7; no clear D. Per germline, CDR1 SEHNR and CDR2 FQNEAQ (reference sequence). This CDR3 has 11 amino acids. V was pared by 4 bases and J by 11 bases, with 12 bases between. The CDR3 DNA follows: TGTGCCAGCAGCTCCGCCCTTCGGGAGTACTTC. Protein: CASSSALREYF.

V is TRBV10-3 and J is TRBJ2-2; D is possibly TRBD2 (6 bases). The CDR3 contains 15 residues. The germline V gene has CDR1 ENHRY and CDR2 SYGVKD. V was pared by 10 bases and J by 3 bases, with 18 bases between. Here the CDR3 DNA reads TGTGCCACCAGGAGAGAGGGAGGCCACACCGGGGAGCTGTTTTTT. Its translation is CATRREGGHTGELFF.

The table lists this clonotype with many counts. The chain carries TRBV5-1 and TRBJ2-3, with 10 bases fitting TRBD2. Germline V CDR1 and CDR2: SGHRS, YFSETQ. The CDR3 has 17 residues. Unmatched junction bases numbered 7, after V lost 0 bases and J lost 3 bases. This CDR3 is CASSLVLAGEVTDTQYF. Here the CDR3 DNA reads TGCGCCAGCAGCTTGGTCCTAGCGGGAGAAGTGACAGATACGCAGTATTTT.